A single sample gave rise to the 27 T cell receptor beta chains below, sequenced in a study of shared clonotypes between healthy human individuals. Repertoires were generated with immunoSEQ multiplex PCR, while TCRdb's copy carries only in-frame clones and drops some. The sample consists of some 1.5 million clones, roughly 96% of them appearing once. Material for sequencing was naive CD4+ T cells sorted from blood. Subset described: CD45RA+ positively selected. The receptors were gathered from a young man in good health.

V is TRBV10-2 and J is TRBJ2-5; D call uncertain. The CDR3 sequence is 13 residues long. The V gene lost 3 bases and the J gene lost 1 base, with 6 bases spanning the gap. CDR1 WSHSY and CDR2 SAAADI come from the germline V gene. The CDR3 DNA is TGCGCCAGCAGTGAAGAGGCCCAAGAGACCCAGTACTTC. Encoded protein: CASSEEAQETQYF.

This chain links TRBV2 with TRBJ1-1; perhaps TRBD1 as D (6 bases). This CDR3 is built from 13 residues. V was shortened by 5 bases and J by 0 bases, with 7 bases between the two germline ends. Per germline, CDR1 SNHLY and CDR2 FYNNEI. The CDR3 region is CASSTGLNTEAFF. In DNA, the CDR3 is TGTGCCAGCAGTACAGGGTTGAACACTGAAGCTTTCTTT.

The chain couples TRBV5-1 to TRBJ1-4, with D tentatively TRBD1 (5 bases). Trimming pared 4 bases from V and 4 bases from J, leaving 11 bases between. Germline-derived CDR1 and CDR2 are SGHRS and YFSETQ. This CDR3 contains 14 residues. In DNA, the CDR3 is TGCGCCAGCAGCGTTCCGGGACTTAATGAAAAACTGTTTTTT. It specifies CASSVPGLNEKLFF.

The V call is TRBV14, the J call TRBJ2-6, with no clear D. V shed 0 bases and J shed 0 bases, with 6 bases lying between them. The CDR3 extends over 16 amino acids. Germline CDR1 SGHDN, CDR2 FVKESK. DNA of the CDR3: TGTGCCAGCAGCCAAGATGTGGCCTCTGGGGCCAACGTCCTGACTTTC. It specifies CASSQDVASGANVLTF.

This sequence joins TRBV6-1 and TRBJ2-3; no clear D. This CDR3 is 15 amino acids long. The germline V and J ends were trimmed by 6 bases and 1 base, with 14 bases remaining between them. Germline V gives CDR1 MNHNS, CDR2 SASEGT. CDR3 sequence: CASSVTLPGTDTQYF. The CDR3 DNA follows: TGTGCCAGCAGCGTGACATTGCCAGGCACAGATACGCAGTATTTT.

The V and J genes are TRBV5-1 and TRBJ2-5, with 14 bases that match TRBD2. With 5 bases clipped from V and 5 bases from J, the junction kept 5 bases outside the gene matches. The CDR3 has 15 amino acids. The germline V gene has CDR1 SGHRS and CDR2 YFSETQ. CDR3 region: CASRRGLAGVETQYF. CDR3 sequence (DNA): TGCGCCAGCAGACGGGGACTAGCGGGAGTTGAGACCCAGTACTTC.

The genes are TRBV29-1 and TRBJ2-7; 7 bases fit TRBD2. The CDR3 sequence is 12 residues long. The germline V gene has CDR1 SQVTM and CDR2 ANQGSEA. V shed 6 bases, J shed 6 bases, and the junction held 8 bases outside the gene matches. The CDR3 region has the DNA TGCAGCGTGGGGGAGGGTGCCAGCGAGCAGTACTTC. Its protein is CSVGEGASEQYF.

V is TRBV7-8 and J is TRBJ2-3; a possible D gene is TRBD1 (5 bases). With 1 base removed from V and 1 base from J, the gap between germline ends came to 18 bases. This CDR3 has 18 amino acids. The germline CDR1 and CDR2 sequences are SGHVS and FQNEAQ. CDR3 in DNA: TGTGCCAGCAGCTTAGTTGGGGCTACCACCCGACGCACAGATACGCAGTATTTT. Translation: CASSLVGATTRRTDTQYF.

CDR3 residues: CASRGTSSQETQYF. In nucleotides, the CDR3 is TGCGCCAGCAGGGGGACTAGCAGTCAAGAGACCCAGTACTTC. V and J are TRBV5-1 and TRBJ2-5; 9 bases fit TRBD2. CDR1 is SGHRS and CDR2 is YFSETQ in the germline V gene. The V gene end was trimmed by 5 bases and the J gene end by 2 bases; junction bases not matched to a gene: 4. The CDR3 totals 14 residues.

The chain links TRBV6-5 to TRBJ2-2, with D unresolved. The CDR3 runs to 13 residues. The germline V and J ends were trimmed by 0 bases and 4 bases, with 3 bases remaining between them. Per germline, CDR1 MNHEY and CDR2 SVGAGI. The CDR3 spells CASSYSFTGELFF. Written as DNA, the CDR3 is TGTGCCAGCAGTTACTCTTTCACCGGGGAGCTGTTTTTT.

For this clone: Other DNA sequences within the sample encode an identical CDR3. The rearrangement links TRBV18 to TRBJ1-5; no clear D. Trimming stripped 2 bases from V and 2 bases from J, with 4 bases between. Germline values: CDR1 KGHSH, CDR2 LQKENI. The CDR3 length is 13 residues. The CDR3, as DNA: TGTGCCAGCTCACCAAAGGGCAATCAGCCCCAGCATTTT. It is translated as CASSPKGNQPQHF.

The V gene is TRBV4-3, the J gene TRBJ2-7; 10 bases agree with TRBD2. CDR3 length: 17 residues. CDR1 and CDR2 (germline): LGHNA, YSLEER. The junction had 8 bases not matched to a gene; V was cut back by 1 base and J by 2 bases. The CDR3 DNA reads TGCGCCAGCAGCCAAGCTCCCGGGACTAGCGCGACCTACGAGCAGTACTTC. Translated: CASSQAPGTSATYEQYF.

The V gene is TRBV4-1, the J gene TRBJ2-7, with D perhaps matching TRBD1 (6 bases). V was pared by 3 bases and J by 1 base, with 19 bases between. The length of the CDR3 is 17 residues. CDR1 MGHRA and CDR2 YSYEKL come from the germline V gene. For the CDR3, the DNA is TGCGCCAGCAGCCAGATAGGGGGTACCAGGGATTCCTACGAGCAGTACTTC. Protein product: CASSQIGGTRDSYEQYF.

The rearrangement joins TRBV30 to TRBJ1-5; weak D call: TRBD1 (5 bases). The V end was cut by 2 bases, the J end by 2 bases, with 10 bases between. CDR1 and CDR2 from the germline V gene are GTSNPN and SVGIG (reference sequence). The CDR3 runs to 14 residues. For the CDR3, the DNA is TGTGCCTGGAGTCAGGGTACGGGCAATCAGCCCCAGCATTTT. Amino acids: CAWSQGTGNQPQHF.

Here the CDR3 reads CASKLGDGTYEQYF. CDR3 nucleotides: TGTGCCAGCAAACTAGGGGATGGGACCTACGAGCAGTACTTC. This chain connects TRBV27 to TRBJ2-7; D possibly uses TRBD1 or TRBD2 (5 bases each). There are 14 residues in the CDR3. Trimming removed 7 bases at V and 2 bases at J, with 15 bases between. Germline loops: CDR1 MNHEY, CDR2 SMNVEV (reference sequence).

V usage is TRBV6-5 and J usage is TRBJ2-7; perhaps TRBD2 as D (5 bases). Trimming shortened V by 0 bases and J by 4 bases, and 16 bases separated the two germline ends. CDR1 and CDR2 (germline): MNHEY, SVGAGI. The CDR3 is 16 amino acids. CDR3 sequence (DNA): TGTGCCAGCAGTTACTCCGGGAAACATATCTCTTACGAGCAGTACTTC. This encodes CASSYSGKHISYEQYF.

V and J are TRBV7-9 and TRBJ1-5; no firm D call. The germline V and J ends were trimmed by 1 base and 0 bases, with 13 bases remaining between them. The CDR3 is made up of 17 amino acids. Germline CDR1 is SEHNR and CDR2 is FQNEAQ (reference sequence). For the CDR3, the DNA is TGTGCCAGCAGCTTAGGGGAGACTGGAGTTAGCAATCAGCCCCAGCATTTT. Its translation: CASSLGETGVSNQPQHF.

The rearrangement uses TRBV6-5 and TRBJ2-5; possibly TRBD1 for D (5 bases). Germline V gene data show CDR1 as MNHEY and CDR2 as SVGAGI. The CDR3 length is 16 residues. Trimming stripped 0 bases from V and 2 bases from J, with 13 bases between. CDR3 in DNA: TGTGCCAGCAGTTACTCGATCAGGGTCCCACAAGAGACCCAGTACTTC. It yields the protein CASSYSIRVPQETQYF.

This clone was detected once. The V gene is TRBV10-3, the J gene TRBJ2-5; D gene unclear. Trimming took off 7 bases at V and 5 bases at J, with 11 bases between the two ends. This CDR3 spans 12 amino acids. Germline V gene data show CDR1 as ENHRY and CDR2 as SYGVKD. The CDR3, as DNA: TGTGCCATCAAAGGGCAGATGGAGACCCAGTACTTC. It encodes CAIKGQMETQYF.

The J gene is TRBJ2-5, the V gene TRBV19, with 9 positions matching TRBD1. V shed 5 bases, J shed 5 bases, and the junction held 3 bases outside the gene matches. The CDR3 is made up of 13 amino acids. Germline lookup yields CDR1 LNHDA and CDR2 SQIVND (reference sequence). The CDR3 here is CASSGQGKETQYF. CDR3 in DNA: TGTGCCAGTAGTGGACAGGGGAAGGAGACCCAGTACTTC.

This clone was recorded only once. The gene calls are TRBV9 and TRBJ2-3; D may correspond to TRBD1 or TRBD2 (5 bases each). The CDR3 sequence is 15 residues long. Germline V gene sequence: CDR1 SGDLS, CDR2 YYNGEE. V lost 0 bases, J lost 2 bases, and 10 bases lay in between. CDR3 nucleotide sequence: TGTGCCAGCAGCGTAGCGGGACCAAACACAGATACGCAGTATTTT. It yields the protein CASSVAGPNTDTQYF.

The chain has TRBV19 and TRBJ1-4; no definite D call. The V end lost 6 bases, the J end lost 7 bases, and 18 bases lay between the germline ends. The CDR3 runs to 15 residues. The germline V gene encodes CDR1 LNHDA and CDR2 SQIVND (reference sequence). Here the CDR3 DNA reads TGTGCCAGTAGGGTCGAGGGATACCCGATTGAAAAACTGTTTTTT. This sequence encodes CASRVEGYPIEKLFF.

The CDR3 region has the DNA TGTGCCAGCAGTTCACAGCGATTGAATGGCTACACCTTC. Translating it yields CASSSQRLNGYTF. The chain carries TRBV28 and TRBJ1-2; D unclear. CDR3 size: 13 residues. The V end lost 4 bases, the J end lost 6 bases, and 12 bases lay between the germline ends. Germline CDR1 is MDHEN and CDR2 is SYDVKM.

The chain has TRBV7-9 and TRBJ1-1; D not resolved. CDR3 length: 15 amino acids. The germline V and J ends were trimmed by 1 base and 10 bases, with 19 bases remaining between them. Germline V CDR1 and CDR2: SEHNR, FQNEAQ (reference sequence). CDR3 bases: TGTGCCAGCAGCTTAGGATCCCCCGGGCTCCTAACAGCTTTCTTT. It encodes CASSLGSPGLLTAFF.

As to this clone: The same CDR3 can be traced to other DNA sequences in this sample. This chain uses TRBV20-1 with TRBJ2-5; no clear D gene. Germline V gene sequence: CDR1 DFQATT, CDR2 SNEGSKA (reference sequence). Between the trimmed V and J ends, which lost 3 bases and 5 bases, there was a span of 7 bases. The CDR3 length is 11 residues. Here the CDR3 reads CSASNGETQYF. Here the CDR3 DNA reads TGCAGTGCTAGTAATGGGGAGACCCAGTACTTC.

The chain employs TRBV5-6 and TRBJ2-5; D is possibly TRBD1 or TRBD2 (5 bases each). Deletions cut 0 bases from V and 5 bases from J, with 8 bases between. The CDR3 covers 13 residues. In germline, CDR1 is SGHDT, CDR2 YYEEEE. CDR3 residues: CASSLEGEETQYF. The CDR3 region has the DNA TGTGCCAGCAGCTTGGAAGGGGAGGAGACCCAGTACTTC.

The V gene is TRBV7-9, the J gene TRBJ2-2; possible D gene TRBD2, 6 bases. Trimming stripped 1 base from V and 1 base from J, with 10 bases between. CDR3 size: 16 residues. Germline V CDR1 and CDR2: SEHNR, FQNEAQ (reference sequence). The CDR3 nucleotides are TGTGCCAGCAGCTTAGATAGCGGACAGAACACCGGGGAGCTGTTTTTT. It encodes CASSLDSGQNTGELFF.